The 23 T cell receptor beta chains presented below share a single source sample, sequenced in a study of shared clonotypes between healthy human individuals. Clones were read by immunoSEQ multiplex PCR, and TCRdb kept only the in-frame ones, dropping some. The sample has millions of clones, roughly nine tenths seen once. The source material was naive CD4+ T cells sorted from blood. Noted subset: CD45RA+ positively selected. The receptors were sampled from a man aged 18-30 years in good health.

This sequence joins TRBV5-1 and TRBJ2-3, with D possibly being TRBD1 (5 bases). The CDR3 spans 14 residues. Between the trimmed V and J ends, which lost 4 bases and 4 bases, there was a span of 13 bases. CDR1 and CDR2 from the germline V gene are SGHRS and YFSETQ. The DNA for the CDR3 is TGCGCCAGCAGCAGGGCACAGGTCCCAGATACGCAGTATTTT. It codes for CASSRAQVPDTQYF.

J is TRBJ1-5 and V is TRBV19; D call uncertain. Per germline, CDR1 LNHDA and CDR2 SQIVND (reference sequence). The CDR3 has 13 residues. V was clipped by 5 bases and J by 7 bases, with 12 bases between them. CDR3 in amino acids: CASSGSLKQPQHF. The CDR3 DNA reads TGTGCCAGTAGTGGCAGCCTTAAACAGCCCCAGCATTTT. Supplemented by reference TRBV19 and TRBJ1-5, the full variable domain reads DGGITQSPKYLFRKEGQNVTLSCEQNLNHDAMYWYRQDPGQGLRLIYYSQIVNDFQKGDIAEGYSVSREKKESFPLTVTSAQKNPTAFYLCASSGSLKQPQHFGDGTRLSIL.

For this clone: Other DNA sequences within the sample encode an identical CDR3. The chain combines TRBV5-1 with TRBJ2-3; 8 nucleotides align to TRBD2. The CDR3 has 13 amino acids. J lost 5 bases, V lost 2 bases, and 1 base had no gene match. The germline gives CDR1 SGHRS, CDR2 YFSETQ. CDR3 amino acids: CASSLAGEDTQYF. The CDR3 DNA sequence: TGCGCCAGCAGCTTAGCGGGAGAAGATACGCAGTATTTT.

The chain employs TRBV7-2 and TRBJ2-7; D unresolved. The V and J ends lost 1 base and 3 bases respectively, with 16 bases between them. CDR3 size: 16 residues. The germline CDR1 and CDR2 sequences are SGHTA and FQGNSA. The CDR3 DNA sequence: TGTGCCAGCAGCTTAGAGGGCAGCACATCTTTCTACGAGCAGTACTTC. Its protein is CASSLEGSTSFYEQYF.

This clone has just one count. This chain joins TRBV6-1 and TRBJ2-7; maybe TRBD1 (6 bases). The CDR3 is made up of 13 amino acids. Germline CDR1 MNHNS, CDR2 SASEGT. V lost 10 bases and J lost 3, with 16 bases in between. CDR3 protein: CATEDSHLYEQYF. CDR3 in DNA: TGTGCCACCGAGGACAGTCACCTCTACGAGCAGTACTTC.

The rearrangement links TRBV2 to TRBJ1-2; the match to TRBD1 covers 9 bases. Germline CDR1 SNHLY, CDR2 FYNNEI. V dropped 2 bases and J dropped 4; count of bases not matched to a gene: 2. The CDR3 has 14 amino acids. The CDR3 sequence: CASSESGQGYGYTF. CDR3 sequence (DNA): TGTGCCAGCAGTGAATCGGGACAGGGCTATGGCTACACCTTC.

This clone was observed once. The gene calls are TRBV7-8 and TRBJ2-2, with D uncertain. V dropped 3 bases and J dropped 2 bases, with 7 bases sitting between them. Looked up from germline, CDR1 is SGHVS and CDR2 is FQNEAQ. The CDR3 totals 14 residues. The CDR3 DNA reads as TGTGCCAGCAGCTTCAGCTTAAACACCGGGGAGCTGTTTTTT. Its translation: CASSFSLNTGELFF.

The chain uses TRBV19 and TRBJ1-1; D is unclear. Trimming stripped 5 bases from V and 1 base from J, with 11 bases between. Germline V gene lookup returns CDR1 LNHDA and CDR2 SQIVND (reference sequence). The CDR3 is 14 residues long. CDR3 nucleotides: TGTGCCAGTAGTTCCCTCGCGGGGAACACTGAAGCTTTCTTT. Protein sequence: CASSSLAGNTEAFF.

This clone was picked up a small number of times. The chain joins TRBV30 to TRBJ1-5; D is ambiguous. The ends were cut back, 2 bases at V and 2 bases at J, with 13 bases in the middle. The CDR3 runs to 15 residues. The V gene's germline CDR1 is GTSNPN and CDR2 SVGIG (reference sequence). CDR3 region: CAWSSTEFGNQPQHF. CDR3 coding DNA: TGTGCCTGGAGTTCGACGGAGTTTGGCAATCAGCCCCAGCATTTT.

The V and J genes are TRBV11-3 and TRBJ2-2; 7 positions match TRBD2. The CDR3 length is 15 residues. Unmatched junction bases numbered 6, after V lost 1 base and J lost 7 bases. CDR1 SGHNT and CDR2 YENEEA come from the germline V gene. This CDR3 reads CASSLGAGTGGELFF. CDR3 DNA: TGTGCCAGCAGCTTAGGAGCGGGAACGGGCGGGGAGCTGTTTTTT.

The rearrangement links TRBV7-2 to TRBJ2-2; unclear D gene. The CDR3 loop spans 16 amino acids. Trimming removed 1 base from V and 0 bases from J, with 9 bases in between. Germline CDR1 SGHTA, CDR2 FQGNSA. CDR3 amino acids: CASSLEATTNTGELFF. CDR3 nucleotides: TGTGCCAGCAGCTTAGAGGCAACTACGAACACCGGGGAGCTGTTTTTT.

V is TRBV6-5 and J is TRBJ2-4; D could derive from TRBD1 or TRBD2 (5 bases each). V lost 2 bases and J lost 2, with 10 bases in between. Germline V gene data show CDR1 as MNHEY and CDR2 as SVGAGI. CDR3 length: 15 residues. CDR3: CASSYNGGSKNIQYF. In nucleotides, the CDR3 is TGTGCCAGCAGTTACAATGGGGGATCCAAAAACATTCAGTACTTC.

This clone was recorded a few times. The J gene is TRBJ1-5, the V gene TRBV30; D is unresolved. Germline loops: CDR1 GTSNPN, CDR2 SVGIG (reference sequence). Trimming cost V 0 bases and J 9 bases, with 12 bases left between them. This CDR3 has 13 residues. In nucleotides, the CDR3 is TGTGCCTGGAGTGTAACGGAACAGTCGCCCCAGCATTTT. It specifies CAWSVTEQSPQHF.

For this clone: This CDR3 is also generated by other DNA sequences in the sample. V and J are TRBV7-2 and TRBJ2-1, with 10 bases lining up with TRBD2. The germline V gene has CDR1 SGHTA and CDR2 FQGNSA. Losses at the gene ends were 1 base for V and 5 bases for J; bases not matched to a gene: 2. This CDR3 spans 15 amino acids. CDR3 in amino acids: CASSLGLAGDNEQFF. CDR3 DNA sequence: TGTGCCAGCAGCTTAGGGCTAGCGGGGGACAATGAGCAGTTCTTC.

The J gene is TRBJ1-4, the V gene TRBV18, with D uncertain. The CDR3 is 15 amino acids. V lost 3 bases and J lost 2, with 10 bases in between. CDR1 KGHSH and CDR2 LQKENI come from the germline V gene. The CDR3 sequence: CASSPLAGTNEKLFF. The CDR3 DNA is TGTGCCAGCTCACCTTTGGCAGGCACTAATGAAAAACTGTTTTTT.

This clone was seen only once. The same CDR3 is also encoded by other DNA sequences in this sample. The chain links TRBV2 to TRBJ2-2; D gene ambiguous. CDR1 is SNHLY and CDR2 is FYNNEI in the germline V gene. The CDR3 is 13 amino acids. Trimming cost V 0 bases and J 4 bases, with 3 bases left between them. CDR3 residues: CASSEAATGELFF. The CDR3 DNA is TGTGCCAGCAGTGAAGCCGCCACCGGGGAGCTGTTTTTT.

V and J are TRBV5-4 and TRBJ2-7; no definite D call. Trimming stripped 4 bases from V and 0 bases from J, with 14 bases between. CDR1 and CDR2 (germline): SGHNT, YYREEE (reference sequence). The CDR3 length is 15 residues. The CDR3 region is CASSRSDGFSYEQYF. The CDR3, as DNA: TGTGCCAGCAGCCGGAGCGACGGATTCTCCTACGAGCAGTACTTC.

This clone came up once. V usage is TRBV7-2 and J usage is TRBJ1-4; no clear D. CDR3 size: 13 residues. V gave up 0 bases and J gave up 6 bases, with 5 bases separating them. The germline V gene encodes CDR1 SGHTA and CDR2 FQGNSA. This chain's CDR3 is CASSLARDEKLFF. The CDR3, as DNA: TGTGCCAGCAGCTTAGCCAGAGATGAAAAACTGTTTTTT.

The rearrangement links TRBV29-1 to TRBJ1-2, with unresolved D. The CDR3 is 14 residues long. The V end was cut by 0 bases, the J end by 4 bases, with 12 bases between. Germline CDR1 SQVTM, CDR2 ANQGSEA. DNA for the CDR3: TGCAGCGTTGAAGATGGCGCATACAGCTATGGCTACACCTTC. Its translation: CSVEDGAYSYGYTF. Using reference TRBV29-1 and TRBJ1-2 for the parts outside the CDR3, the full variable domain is SAVISQKPSRDICQRGTSLTIQCQVDSQVTMMFWYRQQPGQSLTLIATANQGSEATYESGFVIDKFPISRPNLTFSTLTVSNMSPEDSSIYLCSVEDGAYSYGYTFGSGTRLTVV.

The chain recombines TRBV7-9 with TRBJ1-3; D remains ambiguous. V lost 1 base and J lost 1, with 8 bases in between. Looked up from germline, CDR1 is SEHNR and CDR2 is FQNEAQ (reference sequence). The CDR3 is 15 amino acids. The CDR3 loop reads CASSLETASGNTIYF. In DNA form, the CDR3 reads TGTGCCAGCAGCTTAGAAACAGCTTCTGGAAACACCATATATTTT.

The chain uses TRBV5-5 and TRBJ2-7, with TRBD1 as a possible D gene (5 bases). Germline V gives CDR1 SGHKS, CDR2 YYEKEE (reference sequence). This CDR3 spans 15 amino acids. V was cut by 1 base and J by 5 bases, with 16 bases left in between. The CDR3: CASSLLVDLGHEQYF. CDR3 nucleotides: TGTGCCAGCAGCTTGTTGGTTGATTTGGGGCACGAGCAGTACTTC.

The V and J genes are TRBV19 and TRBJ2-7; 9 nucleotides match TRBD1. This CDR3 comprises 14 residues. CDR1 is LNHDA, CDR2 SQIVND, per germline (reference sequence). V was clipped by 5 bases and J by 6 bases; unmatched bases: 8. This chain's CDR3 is CASSAWDRVGEQYF. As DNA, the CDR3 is TGTGCCAGTAGTGCCTGGGACAGGGTGGGCGAGCAGTACTTC.

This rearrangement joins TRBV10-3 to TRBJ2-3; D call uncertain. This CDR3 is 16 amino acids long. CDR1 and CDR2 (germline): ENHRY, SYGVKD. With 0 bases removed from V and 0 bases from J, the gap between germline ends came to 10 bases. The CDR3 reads CAISESDGLSTDTQYF. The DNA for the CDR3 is TGTGCCATCAGTGAGTCGGACGGGTTAAGCACAGATACGCAGTATTTT.